This T cell receptor (beta chain) was profiled in a study of CD8 T cells in Susac syndrome. Control patients had untreated stable or active relapsing-remitting multiple sclerosis by revised McDonald criteria. Roughly 0.45 to 1 ug RNA was reverse transcribed with random hexamers. Across 54 Vbeta and 13 Jbeta, TCR beta CDR3 was amplified with immunoSEQ multiplex PCR. Via MiXCR, TCRdb re-called the immunoSEQ multiplex PCR reads, giving one row per CDR3 protein. The profile shows fewer than 350,000 distinct CDR3 sequences, roughly 90% of them singletons. Germline loops: CDR1 KGHSH, CDR2 LQKENI. Trimming cost V 4 bases and J 5 bases; bases outside gene matches: 12. This CDR3 is 16 amino acids long.

This sequence was found in a human donor with multiple sclerosis. Source material: CD8+ T cells from PBMCs. The chain joins TRBV18 to TRBJ2-5; 8 positions agree with TRBD1. In DNA, the CDR3 is TGTGCCAGCTCACAACCTGGACCAGGGGGCCGGGAGACCCAGTACTTC. Protein product: CASSQPGPGGRETQYF.